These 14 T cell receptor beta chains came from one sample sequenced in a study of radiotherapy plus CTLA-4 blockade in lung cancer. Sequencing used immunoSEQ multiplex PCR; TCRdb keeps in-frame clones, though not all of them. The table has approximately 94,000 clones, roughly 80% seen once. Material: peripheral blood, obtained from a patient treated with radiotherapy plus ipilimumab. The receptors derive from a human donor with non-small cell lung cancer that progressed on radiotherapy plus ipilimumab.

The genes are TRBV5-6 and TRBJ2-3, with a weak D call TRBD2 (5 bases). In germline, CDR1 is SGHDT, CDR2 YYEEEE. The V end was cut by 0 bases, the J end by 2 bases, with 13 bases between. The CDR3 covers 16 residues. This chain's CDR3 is CASSLGAGASTDTQYF. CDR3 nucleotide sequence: TGTGCCAGCAGCTTGGGTGCGGGCGCTTCCACAGATACGCAGTATTTT.

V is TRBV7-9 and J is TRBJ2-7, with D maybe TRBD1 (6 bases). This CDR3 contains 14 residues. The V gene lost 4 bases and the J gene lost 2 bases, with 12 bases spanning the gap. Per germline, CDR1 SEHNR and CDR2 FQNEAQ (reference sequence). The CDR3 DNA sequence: TGTGCCAGCAGCTACCCCGGACAGACCTACGAGCAGTACTTC. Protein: CASSYPGQTYEQYF.

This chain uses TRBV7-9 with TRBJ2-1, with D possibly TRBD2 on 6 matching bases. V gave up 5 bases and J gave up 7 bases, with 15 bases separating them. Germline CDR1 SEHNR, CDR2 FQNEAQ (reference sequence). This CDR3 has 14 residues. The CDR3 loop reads CASSLERLVNEQFF. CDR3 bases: TGTGCCAGCAGCCTCGAGAGACTAGTTAATGAGCAGTTCTTC.

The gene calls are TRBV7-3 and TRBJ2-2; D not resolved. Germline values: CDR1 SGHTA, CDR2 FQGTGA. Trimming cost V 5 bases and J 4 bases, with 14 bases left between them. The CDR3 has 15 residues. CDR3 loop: CASSAGVAGTGELFF. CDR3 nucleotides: TGTGCCAGCAGCGCTGGAGTAGCTGGCACCGGGGAGCTGTTTTTT.

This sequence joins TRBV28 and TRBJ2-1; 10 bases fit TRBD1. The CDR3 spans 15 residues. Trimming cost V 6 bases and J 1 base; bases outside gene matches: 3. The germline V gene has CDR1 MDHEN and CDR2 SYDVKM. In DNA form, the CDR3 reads TGTGCCAGCAGCGGACAGGGGGTTTCCTACAATGAGCAGTTCTTC. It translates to CASSGQGVSYNEQFF.

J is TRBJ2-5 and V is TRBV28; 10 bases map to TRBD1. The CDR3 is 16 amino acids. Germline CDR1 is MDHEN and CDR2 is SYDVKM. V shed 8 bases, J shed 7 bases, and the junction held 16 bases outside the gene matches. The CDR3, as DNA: TGTGCCAGCGCCGGGACAGGGGCCCGCGGGGCCCGGACCCAGTACTTC. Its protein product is CASAGTGARGARTQYF.

The CDR3 loop reads CASSQDERAFQHF. The CDR3 nucleotides are TGCGCCAGCAGCCAAGATGAACGGGCATTCCAGCATTTT. The V call is TRBV4-1, the J call TRBJ1-5, with D hard to call. Germline CDR1 MGHRA, CDR2 YSYEKL. The CDR3 length is 13 residues. V was clipped by 0 bases and J by 12 bases, with 12 bases between them.

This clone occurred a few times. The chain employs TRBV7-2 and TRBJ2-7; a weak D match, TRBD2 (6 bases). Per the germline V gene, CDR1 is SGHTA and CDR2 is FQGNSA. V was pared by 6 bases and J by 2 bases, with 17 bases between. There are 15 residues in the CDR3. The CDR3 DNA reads TGTGCCAGCAGTCAGAACCCCGCGGGGCCCTACGAGCAGTACTTC. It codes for CASSQNPAGPYEQYF.

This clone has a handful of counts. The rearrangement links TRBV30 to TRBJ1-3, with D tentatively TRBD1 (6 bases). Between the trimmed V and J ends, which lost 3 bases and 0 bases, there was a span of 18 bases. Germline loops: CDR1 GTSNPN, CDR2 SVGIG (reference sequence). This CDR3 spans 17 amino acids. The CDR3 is CAWSVWPDSPSGNTIYF. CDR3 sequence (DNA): TGTGCCTGGAGCGTGTGGCCGGACAGTCCCTCTGGAAACACCATATATTTT.

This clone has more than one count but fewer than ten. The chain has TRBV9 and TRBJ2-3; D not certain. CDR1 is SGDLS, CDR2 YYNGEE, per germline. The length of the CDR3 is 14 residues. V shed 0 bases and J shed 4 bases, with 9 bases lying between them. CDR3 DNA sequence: TGTGCCAGCAGCGTAGCCCCCTCATCAGATACGCAGTATTTT. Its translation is CASSVAPSSDTQYF.

This chain's CDR3 is CSVAIRGSYEQYF. The CDR3 nucleotides read TGCAGCGTTGCGATACGGGGCTCCTACGAGCAGTACTTC. The chain carries TRBV29-1 and TRBJ2-7; TRBD2 is a possible D gene (5 bases). The V end was cut by 4 bases, the J end by 0 bases, with 10 bases between. The CDR3 extends over 13 amino acids. Germline CDR1 SQVTM, CDR2 ANQGSEA.

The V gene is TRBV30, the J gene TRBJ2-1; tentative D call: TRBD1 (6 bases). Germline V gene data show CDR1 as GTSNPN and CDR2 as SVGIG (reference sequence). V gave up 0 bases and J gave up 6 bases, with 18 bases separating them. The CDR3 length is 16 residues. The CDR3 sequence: CAWSVNSLRGGNEQFF. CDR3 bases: TGTGCCTGGAGTGTTAACTCTCTCAGAGGGGGCAATGAGCAGTTCTTC.

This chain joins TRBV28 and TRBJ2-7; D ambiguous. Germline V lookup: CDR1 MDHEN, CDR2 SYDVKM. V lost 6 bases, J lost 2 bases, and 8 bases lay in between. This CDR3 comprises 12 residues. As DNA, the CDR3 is TGTGCCAGCAGCCCAGACCCCTACGAGCAGTACTTC. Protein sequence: CASSPDPYEQYF.

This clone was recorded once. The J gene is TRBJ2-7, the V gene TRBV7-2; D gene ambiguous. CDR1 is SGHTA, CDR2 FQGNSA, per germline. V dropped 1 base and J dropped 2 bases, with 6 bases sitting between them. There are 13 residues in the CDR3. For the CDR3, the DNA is TGTGCCAGCAGCTTAGGGTCCCCCTACGAGCAGTACTTC. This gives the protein CASSLGSPYEQYF.